Below, 13 T cell receptor beta chains from the same sample are listed, as sequenced in a study of shared clonotypes between healthy human individuals. The protocol was immunoSEQ multiplex PCR, while the TCRdb copy is restricted to in-frame clones and leaves out a portion. This sample has around 1.6 million clones, with 98% found just once. The sample consisted of naive CD4+ T cells sorted from blood. As for subset: CD45RA+ positively selected. The receptor source for this set is a man aged 25 to 45 in good health.

The DNA for the CDR3 is TGCGCCAGCAGTTTGAACGCGGCGAACACTGAAGCTTTCTTT. It yields the protein CASSLNAANTEAFF. The genes are TRBV5-1 and TRBJ1-1; D is ambiguous. This CDR3 comprises 14 residues. Deletions cut 5 bases from V and 1 base from J, with 12 bases between. CDR1 and CDR2 from the germline V gene are SGHRS and YFSETQ.

V gene TRBV27 combines with J gene TRBJ2-5, with 7 bases lining up with TRBD1. The CDR3 totals 14 residues. The junction had 9 bases not matched to a gene; V was cut back by 6 bases and J by 5 bases. The germline V gene encodes CDR1 MNHEY and CDR2 SMNVEV (reference sequence). CDR3 residues: CASSRRTGWETQYF. The CDR3 DNA sequence: TGTGCCAGCAGCCGACGGACAGGATGGGAGACCCAGTACTTC.

This sequence joins TRBV18 and TRBJ1-4; D unresolved. Trimming took off 3 bases at V and 8 bases at J, with 13 bases between the two ends. The CDR3 is made up of 14 amino acids. CDR1 KGHSH and CDR2 LQKENI come from the germline V gene. The CDR3, as DNA: TGTGCCAGCTCACCCCGCGGTCGTCACGAAAAACTGTTTTTT. This gives the protein CASSPRGRHEKLFF.

CDR3 protein: CASSGRGLGAYNEQFF. CDR3 DNA sequence: TGTGCCAGCAGCGGTCGGGGACTAGGGGCCTACAATGAGCAGTTCTTC. The chain combines TRBV9 with TRBJ2-1, with 8 nucleotides matching TRBD2. CDR3 length equals 16 residues. The V gene end was trimmed by 3 bases and the J gene end by 2 bases; junction bases not matched to a gene: 7. Germline-derived CDR1 and CDR2 are SGDLS and YYNGEE.

The gene calls are TRBV7-9 and TRBJ2-1; 9 bases are shared with TRBD1. Germline CDR1 is SEHNR and CDR2 is FQNEAQ (reference sequence). The trim removed 5 bases at V and 9 bases at J, leaving 11 bases unmatched. The CDR3 spans 15 residues. This CDR3 reads CASSRRQGGNIEQFF. The CDR3 nucleotides are TGTGCCAGCAGCCGCCGACAGGGGGGAAACATTGAGCAGTTCTTC.

The chain uses TRBV5-4 and TRBJ2-1; D call uncertain. V lost 0 bases, J lost 6 bases, and 10 bases lay in between. The CDR3 covers 14 residues. Germline CDR1 is SGHNT and CDR2 is YYREEE (reference sequence). The CDR3 region is CASSLGWVTNEQFF. The DNA of the CDR3 is TGTGCCAGCAGCTTGGGGTGGGTGACCAATGAGCAGTTCTTC.

This clone has just one count. This same CDR3 is encoded by further DNA sequences in the sample. V gene TRBV10-1 combines with J gene TRBJ2-1, with D hard to call. There are 14 residues in the CDR3. The V and J ends lost 2 bases and 1 base respectively, with 6 bases between them. Germline V CDR1 and CDR2: WNHNN, SYGVQD (reference sequence). DNA for the CDR3: TGCGCCAGCAGTGAGGGCGTTTCCTACAATGAGCAGTTCTTC. It yields the protein CASSEGVSYNEQFF.

The chain combines TRBV6-1 with TRBJ2-1; 10 bases are shared with TRBD2. The trim removed 6 bases at V and 12 bases at J, leaving 11 bases unmatched. The CDR3 is 14 residues long. Germline V gene lookup returns CDR1 MNHNS and CDR2 SASEGT. The CDR3 DNA follows: TGTGCCAGCAGCCTTTACTCCGGGACTAGCGTGCAGTTCTTC. Its protein is CASSLYSGTSVQFF.

This sequence joins TRBV27 and TRBJ2-5; no clear D. This CDR3 comprises 15 residues. V was clipped by 6 bases and J by 4 bases, with 18 bases between them. Germline-derived CDR1 and CDR2 are MNHEY and SMNVEV (reference sequence). CDR3 in DNA: TGTGCCAGCAGATCCCTTAGTATCTCGGGAGAGACCCAGTACTTC. As protein: CASRSLSISGETQYF.

The chain couples TRBV5-6 to TRBJ2-7; TRBD1 or TRBD2 may be the D gene (5 bases each). CDR1 is SGHDT, CDR2 YYEEEE, per germline. This CDR3 comprises 14 residues. Trimming stripped 2 bases from V and 1 base from J, with 10 bases between. CDR3 sequence (DNA): TGTGCCAGCAGCTTTAGAGGGGCTTCCTACGAGCAGTACTTC. Residues: CASSFRGASYEQYF.

This clone was counted a single time. The chain is built from TRBV28 and TRBJ2-7; maybe TRBD2 (5 bases). The V end lost 5 bases, the J end lost 3 bases, and 8 bases lay between the germline ends. Per the germline V gene, CDR1 is MDHEN and CDR2 is SYDVKM. This CDR3 has 12 amino acids. DNA of the CDR3: TGTGCCAGCAGTCAACTAGTCTACGAGCAGTACTTC. Encoded protein: CASSQLVYEQYF.

This chain links TRBV5-4 with TRBJ2-3; maybe TRBD2 (5 bases). Trimming stripped 9 bases from V and 4 bases from J, with 12 bases between. The germline gives CDR1 SGHNT, CDR2 YYREEE (reference sequence). The CDR3 covers 12 residues. The CDR3 DNA is TGTGCCACTAAAGGAGGAGCAGATACGCAGTATTTT. Translating gives CATKGGADTQYF.

The chain joins TRBV18 to TRBJ2-1; the D gene is possibly TRBD1 (6 bases). CDR3 length: 17 amino acids. Germline V lookup: CDR1 KGHSH, CDR2 LQKENI. V lost 7 bases and J lost 0, with 19 bases in between. Here the CDR3 reads CASWPTTGQISYNEQFF. CDR3 DNA: TGTGCCAGCTGGCCGACGACAGGACAGATCTCCTACAATGAGCAGTTCTTC.